What follows are 31 T cell receptor beta chains derived from one specimen sequenced in a study of blood T cell repertoires in COVID-19. The repertoire was sequenced with immunoSEQ multiplex PCR; TCRdb's copy has only in-frame clones and lacks some. This table has 200,000 to 250,000 clones, about 79% appearing once. Sequenced sample: peripheral blood. These TCRs come from a human donor in a cohort sampled during active COVID-19.

This clone was observed a few times. This rearrangement joins TRBV6-5 to TRBJ2-7; D remains unclear. The CDR3 runs 14 residues. Per the germline V gene, CDR1 is MNHEY and CDR2 is SVGAGI. Trimming took off 4 bases at V and 4 bases at J, with 14 bases between the two ends. CDR3 sequence: CASSSRYSSYEQYF. CDR3 sequence (DNA): TGTGCCAGCAGTTCCCGATATTCGAGTTACGAGCAGTACTTC.

The chain links TRBV11-2 to TRBJ2-1; possibly TRBD1 for D (5 bases). Germline-derived CDR1 and CDR2 are SGHAT and FQNNGV. This CDR3 has 13 residues. The V gene lost 7 bases and the J gene lost 4 bases, with 11 bases spanning the gap. CDR3 coding DNA: TGTGCCAGCACCCAGGGAATATACAATGAGCAGTTCTTC. Protein sequence: CASTQGIYNEQFF.

The rearrangement links TRBV28 to TRBJ2-5; 7 bases map to TRBD1. Germline loops: CDR1 MDHEN, CDR2 SYDVKM. CDR3 length: 14 amino acids. The V and J ends lost 5 bases and 3 bases, in that order; junction bases with no gene match: 6. DNA of the CDR3: TGTGCCAGCAGTCCTACAGGGGCGGAAGAGACCCAGTACTTC. Its protein product is CASSPTGAEETQYF.

The rearrangement joins TRBV2 to TRBJ2-1; maybe TRBD1 (5 bases). Per germline, CDR1 SNHLY and CDR2 FYNNEI. V was clipped by 7 bases and J by 4 bases, with 8 bases between them. This CDR3 has 12 residues. CDR3 in DNA: TGTGCCAGCATGACAGAATACAATGAGCAGTTCTTC. Translating it yields CASMTEYNEQFF.

CDR3 sequence reads: CASSPGQLLYGYTF. In DNA, the CDR3 is TGTGCCAGCTCACCTGGACAGCTTCTCTATGGCTACACCTTC. The gene calls are TRBV18 and TRBJ1-2, with a possible D match to TRBD1 (6 bases). In germline, CDR1 is KGHSH, CDR2 LQKENI. With 3 bases removed from V and 4 bases from J, the gap between germline ends came to 12 bases. The CDR3 runs to 14 residues.

The chain joins TRBV7-6 to TRBJ2-5; weak D call: TRBD2 (5 bases). CDR1 is SGHVS and CDR2 is FNYEAQ in the germline V gene. CDR3 size: 15 residues. The germline V and J ends were trimmed by 7 bases and 4 bases, with 19 bases remaining between them. The CDR3 here is CASKSGGVGPETQYF. CDR3 nucleotides: TGTGCCAGCAAAAGCGGTGGCGTTGGGCCAGAGACCCAGTACTTC.

The DNA for the CDR3 is TGCGCCAGCAGCCGCTCCGTGGGGGCAAATAATTCACCCCTCCACTTT. Translation gives CASSRSVGANNSPLHF. The V gene is TRBV4-1, the J gene TRBJ1-6, with a weak D call TRBD1 (6 bases). From germline, CDR1 is MGHRA and CDR2 YSYEKL. This CDR3 contains 16 residues. The V end lost 4 bases, the J end lost 5 bases, and 15 bases lay between the germline ends.

For this clone: Other DNA sequences within the sample encode an identical CDR3. The V gene is TRBV27, the J gene TRBJ2-7; D gene ambiguous. The CDR3 is 12 amino acids. V shed 3 bases and J shed 6 bases, with 9 bases lying between them. Germline lookup yields CDR1 MNHEY and CDR2 SMNVEV (reference sequence). CDR3 protein: CASSFLSGEQYF. In DNA, the CDR3 is TGTGCCAGCAGTTTCCTATCGGGCGAGCAGTACTTC.

The rearrangement uses TRBV5-1 and TRBJ2-1; TRBD2 might be the D (6 bases). Germline CDR1 and CDR2: SGHRS and YFSETQ. V lost 2 bases and J lost 9, with 15 bases in between. The CDR3 spans 14 residues. This chain's CDR3 is CASSLRTTRGEQFF. The CDR3 region has the DNA TGCGCCAGCAGCTTAAGGACTACTCGTGGTGAGCAGTTCTTC.

The V and J genes are TRBV18 and TRBJ2-1, with 14 bases identical to TRBD2. V lost 3 bases to trimming and J lost 8 bases; unmatched junction nucleotides: 9. The CDR3 runs 17 residues. Per germline, CDR1 KGHSH and CDR2 LQKENI. The CDR3 sequence is CASSPPTSGRAAYEQFF. CDR3 DNA: TGTGCCAGCTCACCGCCGACTAGCGGGAGGGCCGCCTATGAGCAGTTCTTC.

The chain recombines TRBV7-9 with TRBJ2-3; no firm D call. CDR1 and CDR2 (germline): SEHNR, FQNEAQ (reference sequence). V lost 1 base, J lost 9 bases, and 8 bases lay in between. The CDR3 totals 12 residues. The CDR3 protein is CASSLGSTTQYF. CDR3 sequence (DNA): TGTGCCAGCAGCTTAGGGAGTACCACGCAGTATTTT.

This clone was recorded once. The J gene is TRBJ2-7, the V gene TRBV15, with D perhaps TRBD2 (6 bases). Trimming removed 5 bases at V and 6 bases at J, with 14 bases between. Germline CDR1 reads LNHNV; CDR2 reads YYDKDF (reference sequence). The CDR3 spans 13 residues. This CDR3 reads CATSSGRGSEQYF. The CDR3 DNA follows: TGTGCCACCAGCTCCGGGAGAGGGTCCGAGCAGTACTTC.

V gene TRBV28 combines with J gene TRBJ1-1; TRBD1 matches 7 bases. Trimming cost V 4 bases and J 2 bases; bases outside gene matches: 4. CDR1 is MDHEN and CDR2 is SYDVKM in the germline V gene. This CDR3 has 14 residues. The CDR3 region is CASSSRGANTEAFF. The CDR3, as DNA: TGTGCCAGCAGTTCCAGGGGGGCCAACACTGAAGCTTTCTTT.

The gene calls are TRBV19 and TRBJ1-2; a weak D match, TRBD1 (6 bases). The CDR3 runs 13 residues. The V end lost 3 bases, the J end lost 2 bases, and 7 bases lay between the germline ends. CDR1 is LNHDA, CDR2 SQIVND, per germline (reference sequence). DNA for the CDR3: TGTGCCAGTAGTATCCAGGGGAACTATGGCTACACCTTC. Its protein is CASSIQGNYGYTF.

A note on this clone: Other DNA sequences in this sample translate to the same CDR3. The V and J genes are TRBV7-2 and TRBJ2-2; 7 positions match TRBD2. V lost 1 base, J lost 6 bases, and 2 bases stayed unmatched. Germline loops: CDR1 SGHTA, CDR2 FQGNSA. CDR3 length equals 14 residues. The CDR3 sequence is CASSLGLAAGELFF. The CDR3, as DNA: TGTGCCAGCAGCTTAGGTCTAGCGGCCGGGGAGCTGTTTTTT.

The chain carries TRBV5-1 and TRBJ2-2; no reliable D call. Trimming cost V 4 bases and J 3 bases, with 10 bases left between them. This CDR3 comprises 14 residues. Germline-derived CDR1 and CDR2 are SGHRS and YFSETQ. CDR3 DNA sequence: TGCGCCAGCAGCCGCGTTTTGGACACCGGGGAGCTGTTTTTT. Protein product: CASSRVLDTGELFF.

This clone was counted a single time. The CDR3 coding sequence is TGCGCCAGCACCAAAGGGACAGGGACTGTTGGAACTGAAGCTTTCTTT. It encodes CASTKGTGTVGTEAFF. The V and J genes are TRBV10-2 and TRBJ1-1, with TRBD1 identical over 9 bases. CDR1 WSHSY and CDR2 SAAADI come from the germline V gene. The CDR3 totals 16 residues. V was clipped by 7 bases and J by 5 bases; unmatched bases: 14.

The CDR3 here is CASSLNNAAGPGETQYF. As DNA, the CDR3 is TGCGCCAGCAGCTTGAACAACGCCGCCGGGCCGGGGGAGACCCAGTACTTC. The chain is built from TRBV5-1 and TRBJ2-5; D perhaps matches TRBD2 (5 bases). Germline V CDR1 and CDR2: SGHRS, YFSETQ. V lost 1 base to trimming and J lost 5 bases, with 21 bases between them. The CDR3 contains 17 residues.

The V gene is TRBV5-1, the J gene TRBJ2-3; D call uncertain. Germline CDR1 and CDR2: SGHRS and YFSETQ. Trimming pared 3 bases from V and 0 bases from J, leaving 8 bases between. The length of the CDR3 is 14 residues. The DNA for the CDR3 is TGCGCCAGCAGCTCTGAGTCCAGCACAGATACGCAGTATTTT. Translated: CASSSESSTDTQYF.

The CDR3 here is CASSHRWSSSYEQYF. The DNA of the CDR3 is TGTGCCAGCAGCCATCGGTGGAGCAGCTCCTACGAGCAGTACTTC. The rearrangement uses TRBV3-1 (or the pseudogene TRBV3-2) and TRBJ2-7; D is unresolved. V was cut by 3 bases and J by 0 bases, with 12 bases left in between. There are 15 residues in the CDR3. Germline CDR1 LGHDT, CDR2 YNNKEL (reference sequence).

The chain carries TRBV2 and TRBJ2-6; TRBD1 aligns across 10 bases. J lost 1 base, V lost 7 bases, and 4 bases had no gene match. CDR1 and CDR2 from the germline V gene are SNHLY and FYNNEI. The CDR3 length is 16 residues. The CDR3 nucleotides are TGTGCCAGCACCCGGGACAGGGGATCTGGGGCCAACGTCCTGACTTTC. Protein product: CASTRDRGSGANVLTF.

This clone was seen a few times. This sequence joins TRBV28 and TRBJ1-6; tentative D call: TRBD1 (6 bases). The CDR3 totals 15 residues. From germline, CDR1 is MDHEN and CDR2 SYDVKM. Trimming removed 3 bases from V and 9 bases from J, with 15 bases in between. CDR3: CASSFPFSGVSPLHF. The CDR3 DNA reads as TGTGCCAGCAGTTTCCCCTTTTCAGGGGTTTCACCCCTCCACTTT.

This clone came up once. This chain uses TRBV28 with TRBJ2-7, with D tentatively TRBD2 (5 bases). With 2 bases removed from V and 6 bases from J, the gap between germline ends came to 20 bases. Germline V gene lookup returns CDR1 MDHEN and CDR2 SYDVKM. CDR3 length: 16 amino acids. The CDR3 sequence: CASSLGGKALFGEQYF. The DNA for the CDR3 is TGTGCCAGCAGTTTAGGAGGCAAGGCACTCTTCGGCGAGCAGTACTTC.

The chain links TRBV5-6 to TRBJ2-7, with D tentatively TRBD2 (6 bases). Trimming cost V 4 bases and J 1 base, with 12 bases left between them. CDR3 length equals 14 residues. Germline CDR1 is SGHDT and CDR2 is YYEEEE. The CDR3 reads CASSRGTVSYEQYF. In nucleotides, the CDR3 is TGTGCCAGCAGCCGCGGGACGGTTTCCTACGAGCAGTACTTC.

The V and J genes are TRBV5-1 and TRBJ2-5, with 9 bases that match TRBD2. V lost 0 bases to trimming and J lost 3 bases; unmatched junction nucleotides: 6. This CDR3 is 16 amino acids long. The germline V gene has CDR1 SGHRS and CDR2 YFSETQ. CDR3 nucleotides: TGCGCCAGCAGCTTGGTAGCGGGAGCGGGGGAAGAGACCCAGTACTTC. Translated: CASSLVAGAGEETQYF.

The chain recombines TRBV9 with TRBJ2-7, with D unclear. Looked up from germline, CDR1 is SGDLS and CDR2 is YYNGEE. Trimming took off 0 bases at V and 3 bases at J, with 10 bases between the two ends. CDR3 length equals 14 residues. CDR3 nucleotide sequence: TGTGCCAGCAGCGTAGCCACCCACAGCTACGAGCAGTACTTC. It yields the protein CASSVATHSYEQYF.

This chain joins TRBV30 and TRBJ2-7, with D maybe TRBD2 (5 bases). The CDR3 is 14 amino acids. V was shortened by 5 bases and J by 3 bases, with 17 bases between the two germline ends. CDR1 and CDR2 from the germline V gene are GTSNPN and SVGIG (reference sequence). CDR3 coding DNA: TGTGCCTGGGACGACACGGGGAAGGGCTACGAGCAGTACTTC. This sequence encodes CAWDDTGKGYEQYF.

This chain uses TRBV19 with TRBJ1-1; TRBD1 agrees at 10 bases. Losses at the gene ends were 5 bases for V and 3 bases for J; bases not matched to a gene: 3. The CDR3 extends over 14 amino acids. Germline-derived CDR1 and CDR2 are LNHDA and SQIVND (reference sequence). CDR3 nucleotide sequence: TGTGCCAGTAGTCCGGACAGGGGGGACACTGAAGCTTTCTTT. This sequence encodes CASSPDRGDTEAFF.

CDR3 DNA sequence: TGTGCCAGCAGTCGCGGGGGGCCCCGGAGCGAGCAGTACTTC. Its protein is CASSRGGPRSEQYF. The V and J genes are TRBV6-5 and TRBJ2-7; 8 bases fit TRBD2. CDR1 and CDR2 from the germline V gene are MNHEY and SVGAGI. This CDR3 has 14 amino acids. Trimming took 5 bases from V and 6 from J; bases not matched to a gene: 9.

The chain is built from TRBV3-1 (or the pseudogene TRBV3-2) and TRBJ2-7, with TRBD2 identical over 10 bases. The CDR3 consists of 15 residues. V gave up 0 bases and J gave up 2 bases; unmatched junction bases: 1. Germline CDR1 reads LGHDT; CDR2 reads YNNKEL (reference sequence). The CDR3 spells CASSQDLAGAYEQYF. CDR3 in DNA: TGTGCCAGCAGCCAAGATCTAGCGGGAGCCTACGAGCAGTACTTC.

This clone was seen a few times. This chain connects TRBV20-1 to TRBJ2-7, with 9 bases lining up with TRBD1. This CDR3 has 15 residues. V shed 3 bases and J 2 bases; nucleotides not matched to a gene: 8. Per germline, CDR1 DFQATT and CDR2 SNEGSKA (reference sequence). The CDR3 spells CSASVGNRGPYEQYF. The CDR3 nucleotides read TGCAGTGCTAGTGTTGGGAACAGGGGGCCCTACGAGCAGTACTTC.